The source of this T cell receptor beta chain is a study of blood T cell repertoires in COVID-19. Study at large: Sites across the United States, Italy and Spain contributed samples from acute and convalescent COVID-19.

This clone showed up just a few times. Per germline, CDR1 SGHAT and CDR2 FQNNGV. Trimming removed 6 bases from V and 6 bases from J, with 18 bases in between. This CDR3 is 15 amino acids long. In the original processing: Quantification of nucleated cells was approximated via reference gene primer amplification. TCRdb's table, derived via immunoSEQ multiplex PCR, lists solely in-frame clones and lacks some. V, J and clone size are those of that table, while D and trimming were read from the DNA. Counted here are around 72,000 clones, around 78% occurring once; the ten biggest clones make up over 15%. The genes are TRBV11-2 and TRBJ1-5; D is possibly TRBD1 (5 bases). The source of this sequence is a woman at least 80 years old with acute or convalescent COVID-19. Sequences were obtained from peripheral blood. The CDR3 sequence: CASSKGSGWAQPQHF. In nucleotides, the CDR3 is TGTGCCAGCAGTAAAGGATCAGGGTGGGCTCAGCCCCAGCATTTT. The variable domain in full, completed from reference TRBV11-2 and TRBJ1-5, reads EAGVAQSPRYKIIEKRQSVAFWCNPISGHATLYWYQQILGQGPKLLIQFQNNGVVDDSQLPKDRFSAERLKGVDSTLKIQPAKLEDSAVYLCASSKGSGWAQPQHFGDGTRLSIL.